The entry that follows covers one T cell receptor (beta chain) sequence. This clone has only one observation. It has no known antigen specificity. Per-base quality was not reported, and no clone a single base away is much larger than it. V loses 7 bases at its end and J loses 5 bases; junction bases beyond the gene matches: 16. For CDR1 and CDR2, the germline V gene lists KGHDR and SFDVKD. The CDR3, from cysteine to phenylalanine, totals 17 residues. Only the CDR3 part of the read is kept: 51 bases, read in frame from the first base. These data belong to a study of blood T cell repertoires in COVID-19 (TCRdb year 2020). In the study overall: Samples from collaborators originated in the United States, Italy and Spain and spanned both the acute and convalescent phases of COVID-19. The dataset comprised deeply sampled blood TCRbeta repertoires from subjects exposed to, actively infected with, or recovered from COVID-19. The prospective study material was composed of cDNA or gDNA derived from T cells, B-cell-depleted T cells, or PBMCs. HLA class I and class II types, where available, came from metadata supplied by the sample provider rather than from assay-based typing. The repertoires were made available in a free public database intended to serve as a resource for research on the immune response to SARS-CoV-2. Samples came from the ongoing ImmuneRACE study (first 160 participants) plus 1,254 subjects from 6 global collaborators. A de-identified subject ID, COVID-19 status, age in years and sex were almost always included in the sample metadata. The investigation overall reported the following: How much clinical and demographic metadata was included differed by source and by participant, and the metadata was provided uncurated.

TCRbeta CDR3 regions were amplified from genomic DNA using the immunoSEQ Assay, a bias-controlled multiplex PCR. On the authors' methods: Within the assay, amplification of reference gene primers was used to estimate how many nucleated cells each sample contained. To quantify the absolute abundance of each unique TCRbeta CDR3 rearrangement, sequence reads were collapsed and filtered. Productive Simpson clonality was computed per sample as the square root of Simpson's diversity index over productive rearrangements. What TCRdb holds here is the immuneACCESS table cut down to in-frame rearrangements. Part of the clones is not present; checked against another copy, under half of the missing clones reflect an unresolved V gene, and the others are unexplained. D and trimming were read from the DNA, whereas the V and J calls and clone size are those reported in that table. This sample has 250,000 to 300,000 clones in its table, and roughly 87% of those were observed once. Around 0.78% of the sample is in the top ten clones.

Whole blood was collected in K2EDTA tubes by collaborating institutions according to the institutions' own protocols. For TCRbeta analysis, collaborator samples were shipped as frozen whole blood, as isolated PBMCs, or as DNA extracted from either sample type. The rearranged segments are TRBV24-1 and TRBJ2-5, with TRBD2 matching 9 junction bases. The sample comprised peripheral blood. The origin of this receptor is a woman aged 25 to 39 with acute or convalescent COVID-19. CDR3 sequence: CATSPGGLAGTGETQYF. DNA sequence: TGTGCCACCAGCCCCGGAGGGCTAGCGGGAACGGGGGAGACCCAGTACTTC.